This paragraph reports one T cell receptor (beta chain). No antigen is known for it. The germline V gene encodes CDR1 SGHTA and CDR2 FQGNSA. V shed 5 bases and J shed 3 bases, with 14 bases lying between them. The length of the CDR3 is 14 residues. This sample stems from a study of cytomegalovirus exposure and HLA in healthy donors. Findings and caveats of the study: In a later analysis, TCR beta V- and J-gene trimming was associated with a missense DCLRE1C variant. The authors later found most CMV-associated TCR beta chains appeared HLA-restricted. Most TCR beta V segments were productive about 87% or about 30% of the time in an earlier analysis.

With 60 Vbeta and 13 Jbeta primers, the PCR was carried out. TCRdb keeps only in-frame clones here, not all; method: immunoSEQ multiplex PCR. In the table there are 95,000 to 110,000 clones, 77% of which are singletons. The specimen was PBMCs. This clonotype originated in a male donor in good health and CMV-seronegative. This sequence joins TRBV7-2 and TRBJ2-7, with D possibly matching TRBD2 (5 bases). DNA for the CDR3: TGTGCCAGCAGCATATCAGGCGGGTACTACGAGCAGTACTTC. Amino acids: CASSISGGYYEQYF.